The 9 T cell receptor beta chains below come from one sample, sequenced in a study of control samples from healthy donors and cancer patients. Some clones are missing from TCRdb's copy, which holds only in-frame ones; the method was immunoSEQ multiplex PCR. The sample yields 150,000 to 200,000 clones, approximately 90% seen once. The sequencing input was blood. These receptors came from a man under 40 in good health.

The chain is built from TRBV3-1 (or the pseudogene TRBV3-2) and TRBJ1-3; the D gene is possibly TRBD1 (6 bases). Trimming shortened V by 1 base and J by 4 bases, and 14 bases separated the two germline ends. The CDR3 consists of 16 residues. Germline CDR1 LGHDT, CDR2 YNNKEL (reference sequence). The CDR3 spells CASSQGWGGAGNTIYF. CDR3 DNA: TGTGCCAGCAGCCAAGGTTGGGGGGGCGCCGGAAACACCATATATTTT.

This sequence joins TRBV19 and TRBJ1-4, with D possibly being TRBD1 (5 bases). The germline V and J ends were trimmed by 9 bases and 8 bases, with 16 bases remaining between them. The CDR3 runs to 13 residues. Germline V gives CDR1 LNHDA, CDR2 SQIVND (reference sequence). The CDR3, as DNA: TGTGCCAGCCGCCGGGGCGAAGAAGAAAAACTGTTTTTT. This gives the protein CASRRGEEEKLFF.

The gene calls are TRBV3-1 (or the pseudogene TRBV3-2) and TRBJ1-6; D uncertain. The CDR3 totals 15 residues. The V end lost 1 base, the J end lost 7 bases, and 11 bases lay between the germline ends. The V gene's germline CDR1 is LGHDT and CDR2 YNNKEL (reference sequence). The CDR3 loop reads CASSQVGGPNSPLHF. CDR3 nucleotide sequence: TGTGCCAGCAGCCAAGTTGGCGGCCCAAATTCACCCCTCCACTTT.

The rearrangement uses TRBV5-1 and TRBJ2-5, with 8 bases aligning to TRBD2. The germline gives CDR1 SGHRS, CDR2 YFSETQ. This CDR3 is 14 amino acids long. Losses at the gene ends were 4 bases for V and 3 bases for J; bases not matched to a gene: 5. The DNA for the CDR3 is TGCGCCAGCAGCATCGGGACTAGGAAAGAGACCCAGTACTTC. Translating gives CASSIGTRKETQYF.

The rearrangement uses TRBV19 and TRBJ1-1, with D tentatively TRBD1 (6 bases). V shed 3 bases and J shed 0 bases, with 8 bases lying between them. Per germline, CDR1 LNHDA and CDR2 SQIVND (reference sequence). This CDR3 is built from 14 residues. CDR3 sequence reads: CASSITGMNTEAFF. The CDR3 nucleotides are TGTGCCAGTAGTATCACAGGGATGAACACTGAAGCTTTCTTT.

A single count supports this clone. This rearrangement joins TRBV4-3 to TRBJ2-1, with D possibly being TRBD2 (7 bases). The V end was cut by 0 bases, the J end by 10 bases, with 13 bases between. CDR3 length: 14 amino acids. Germline V gene sequence: CDR1 LGHNA, CDR2 YSLEER. The CDR3 nucleotides read TGCGCCAGCAGCCAAGAAGAAGGGGGGGCGGAGCAGTTCTTC. This translates into CASSQEEGGAEQFF.

The chain couples TRBV5-6 to TRBJ1-3, with D tentatively TRBD1 (5 bases). Trimming took off 0 bases at V and 7 bases at J, with 11 bases between the two ends. The CDR3 is 14 residues long. Germline lookup yields CDR1 SGHDT and CDR2 YYEEEE. The CDR3 nucleotides are TGTGCCAGCAGCTTGGGGCAGGGAGGCAACACCATATATTTT. This codes for CASSLGQGGNTIYF.

The gene calls are TRBV6-2 or TRBV6-3 and TRBJ1-2; tentatively, D is TRBD1 (5 bases). Trimming removed 0 bases from V and 8 bases from J, with 13 bases in between. The length of the CDR3 is 14 residues. Germline V lookup: CDR1 MNHEY, CDR2 SVGEGT. In DNA, the CDR3 is TGTGCCAGCAGTTACTCGGTTGGGGGGGAAGGCTACACCTTC. Protein sequence: CASSYSVGGEGYTF.

The V and J genes are TRBV27 and TRBJ2-7, with 8 positions matching TRBD2. J gave up 0 bases and V 6 bases, and 7 bases lay outside the gene matches. Germline V lookup: CDR1 MNHEY, CDR2 SMNVEV (reference sequence). The CDR3 contains 15 residues. This CDR3 is CASRTSGLSSYEQYF. The CDR3 DNA reads as TGTGCCAGCAGAACTAGCGGCCTGAGCTCCTACGAGCAGTACTTC.